These T cell receptor beta chains were read from a single sample in a study of tumor and adjacent non-tumor tissue in lung cancer. TCRdb processed the multiplex PCR reads anew with MiXCR; each CDR3 protein has one entry. The sample includes 85,000 or so distinct CDR3 sequences, 65% to 80% of them seen just once. Sequencing input: distant non-tumor lung tissue. All receptors derive from a woman aged 45-65 years with non-small cell lung cancer. Each CDR3 is given with its conserved first and last residue. The order of the fields is clone size, J gene, D gene, V gene, CDR3 DNA, CDR3 protein. The D gene is left open where the match is weak. Where a row states a size, it is once, few, many or the class of an expanded clone; other rows omit it.

>.|TRBJ2-3|.|TRBV11-2
TGTGCCAGGAACTTAGCTAGTACAGATACACAGTATTTT
CARNLASTDTQYF
>once|TRBJ2-7|TRBD2|TRBV20-1
TGCAGTACTAAGGGGACTAGGAGCTCCTACGAGCAGTACTTC
CSTKGTRSSYEQYF
>.|TRBJ2-7|.|TRBV19
TGTGCCAGTAGTCCGGTTACAGGGAGCTACGAGCAGTACTTC
CASSPVTGSYEQYF
>many|TRBJ2-7|.|TRBV2
TGTGCCAGCGTTGCAGCTCAAATCTCCTACGAGCAGTACTTC
CASVAAQISYEQYF
>.|TRBJ2-7|.|TRBV6-6
TGTGCCAGTGGCACCCGGGACTCCCCATACGAGCAGTACTTC
CASGTRDSPYEQYF
>.|TRBJ2-7|TRBD1|TRBV11-2
TGTGCCAGCAGTACCGGGACAGGGCGCACCTACGACCAATACTTC
CASSTGTGRTYDQYF
>.|TRBJ2-5|.|TRBV5-6
TGTGCCAACAGCAAGGACACCCAGTACTTC
CANSKDTQYF
>.|TRBJ2-3|.|TRBV6-5
TGTGCAAGCAGTCCCTCCCTCTGCACAGATACGCAGTATTTT
CASSPSLCTDTQYF
>.|TRBJ1-6|.|TRBV6-5
TGTGCCAGCACTGGGAGTTGGTCGAGCTCCTATAATTCACCCCTCCACTTT
CASTGSWSSSYNSPLHF
>once|TRBJ1-2|.|TRBV28
.
CARSFWATRDKNYDCTF
>once|TRBJ1-4|.|TRBV6-5
TGTGCCAGCAGCCACCTTAATCCAGGGGACTCTAATGAAAAACTATTTTTT
CASSHLNPGDSNEKLFF
>.|TRBJ2-7|.|TRBV9
TGTGCCAGCAGCCCCCAGAATGTCTACGAGCAGTACTTC
CASSPQNVYEQYF
>.|TRBJ1-5|.|TRBV6-1
TGTGCCAGCATAATTAGCGGGGATGCATGGAACAATCAGCCCCAGCATTTT
CASIISGDAWNNQPQHF
>.|TRBJ2-1|.|TRBV29-1
TGCATCGTTAAGAAAGGTTACAATGAGCAGTTCTTC
CIVKKGYNEQFF
>.|TRBJ2-2|.|TRBV5-6
TGTGCCAGCAACTTGGGCTACGGGGAGCTGTTATTT
CASNLGYGELLF
>.|TRBJ2-7|.|TRBV5-4
TGTGACAGCAGCTTCTGCCAGGGTAATGGCGAGCCGTACTTC
CDSSFCQGNGEPYF
>.|TRBJ1-2|.|TRBV12-3/TRBV12-4
TGTGCCAGCAGTTTAGCGCGGGGTAAGACTAACTATGGCTACACCTTC
CASSLARGKTNYGYTF
>.|TRBJ1-1|.|TRBV29-1
TGCAGCGTTGACAGGTCCTGGGCTGAAGCTTTATTT
CSVDRSWAEALF
>.|TRBJ2-2|TRBD1|TRBV30
TGTGTCGGGACCGCGACAGGGGGGGAGCTGTTTTTT
CVGTATGGELFF
>.|TRBJ2-5|TRBD2|TRBV4-1
TGCGCCAGCAGCCACTCCGGGACTAGCGGGTTTAGACAAGAGACCCACTACTTC
CASSHSGTSGFRQETHYF
>.|TRBJ2-3|.|TRBV6-1
TGTACCAGCCGGACCGGGTCGAGGGATACGCAGTATTTT
CTSRTGSRDTQYF
>.|TRBJ1-1|.|TRBV6-5
TGTGGCAGCAGTTACCGGGTCACTGAAGCTTTCTTT
CGSSYRVTEAFF
>.|TRBJ1-4|TRBD1|TRBV6-5
TGTGCCAGCAGCCGTCTTAATCCAGGGGGCCCTAGTGAAAAACTGTTTTTT
CASSRLNPGGPSEKLFF
>.|TRBJ2-7|.|TRBV4-2
TGTGCCAGCAGCCATGAAGTAGATGCGGTCCCATACAAGCAGTACTTC
CASSHEVDAVPYKQYF
>once|TRBJ2-1|TRBD2|TRBV12-3/TRBV12-4
TGTGTCAGCAGTTTTGTCGGAACTAGCGACGTGTACAATGAGCAGTTCTTC
CVSSFVGTSDVYNEQFF
>.|TRBJ2-5|.|TRBV29-1
TGCAGCGCCGCGTCAGGGTCGGTGTGGGAGACCCAGTACTTC
CSAASGSVWETQYF
>medium-sized|TRBJ2-7|TRBD2|TRBV11-1
TGTGCCAGCAGCCCCGGACTAGCGCCGATCTCCTACGAGCAGTACTTC
CASSPGLAPISYEQYF
>.|TRBJ2-1|.|TRBV5-4
TGTGCCAGAAGCCTCATCGGGGACTGTGAGCAGTTCTTC
CARSLIGDCEQFF
>.|TRBJ2-7|.|TRBV4-2
TGTGCCAGCATCCAAGTATTCGGGCCCTACTCCTACGAGCGATACTTC
CASIQVFGPYSYERYF
>.|TRBJ2-6|.|TRBV5-1
TGCGCCAACAGAACAGGCGGGATTTCTGGGGCCAACGTCCTGACTTTC
CANRTGGISGANVLTF
>.|TRBJ1-5|TRBD1|TRBV20-1
TGCAGTGTGGTGACAGGGGGTTTATATCAGCCCCAGCATTTT
CSVVTGGLYQPQHF
>.|TRBJ2-7|.|TRBV28
TGTGCCAGCACCCGACCCCTCTTCATCGATCAGTACTTT
CASTRPLFIDQYF
>.|TRBJ1-5|.|TRBV7-9
TGTGCCAGATGTTTCGACGCGAGCAATCAGCCCCAGCATTTT
CARCFDASNQPQHF
>few|TRBJ2-7|TRBD1|TRBV6-2/TRBV6-3
TGTGCCAGCAATAACAGGGGGCGCCGCGAGCAGTACTTC
CASNNRGRREQYF
>.|TRBJ1-1|.|TRBV2
TGTGACAGCAGGATCAGACAGGAGTCGGGCACTGAAGCTTTCTTT
CDSRIRQESGTEAFF
>.|TRBJ2-5|.|TRBV29-1
TGCAGCGCCGAGGGGACCAAGGGGGAGACCCGGTACTTC
CSAEGTKGETRYF
>many|TRBJ2-7|.|TRBV4-2
TGTGCCAGCAGCCACACGCTGGCGGACTACGAGCAGTACTTC
CASSHTLADYEQYF